Here is one T cell receptor beta chain with its context. Its antigen is undetermined. Germline CDR1 SGHAT, CDR2 FQNNGV. V dropped 4 bases and J dropped 1 base, with 14 bases sitting between them. The CDR3 has 16 residues. TCRdb passed the 5' RACE reads through MiXCR, listing each CDR3 protein once. This sample has a few hundred thousand distinct CDR3 sequences, with 9.5% to 10% found just once. The data belong to a study of identical twins. Regarding the study as a whole: The study reached conclusions through statistical analysis that was cross-sectional, not following the same donors. Memory repertoires lacked the insertion deficit that abundant cord blood beta clonotypes showed.

These data were also reused for a study on yellow fever vaccine responses in identical twins.

The J gene is TRBJ2-1, the V gene TRBV11-2; tentative D call: TRBD2 (6 bases). This receptor was identified in a woman aged 18-30 years in good health. Specimen: PBMCs. CDR3 region: CASSSGGDPSYNEQFF. The CDR3 DNA follows: TGTGCCAGCAGCTCCGGAGGGGACCCTTCCTACAATGAGCAGTTCTTC. The variable domain in full, completed from reference TRBV11-2 and TRBJ2-1, reads EAGVAQSPRYKIIEKRQSVAFWCNPISGHATLYWYQQILGQGPKLLIQFQNNGVVDDSQLPKDRFSAERLKGVDSTLKIQPAKLEDSAVYLCASSSGGDPSYNEQFFGPGTRLTVL.